This TCR beta chain is from a study of human T cells and chemical hapten exposure. Turning to the study itself: Minor volume differences among pooled libraries chiefly drove per-sample TCR yield variation. Study outcomes and limitations: TCRs whose frequency exceeded 1 in 1000 remained the same following DPC sensitization.

The library tagged individual cDNA molecules with unique molecular identifiers. Original handling: With a range of about 23,224 to 700,000, the median per sample was around 96,000 TCRs. One entry per CDR3 protein, called by TCRdb with MiXCR from the 5' RACE reads. The V and J calls and clone size come from TCRdb's table, not from the authors' own analysis. The data contain roughly 82,000 distinct CDR3 sequences, around 15% of them singletons. Note on this clonotype: Antigen specificity is unknown.

This CDR3 comprises 14 residues. Trimming took 5 bases from V and 4 from J; bases not matched to a gene: 7. CDR1 SGHTA and CDR2 FQGNSA come from the germline V gene. Whole blood, unfractionated, served as the material for total RNA extraction. The clonotype originates from a female donor in good health. The rearrangement joins TRBV7-2 to TRBJ1-1, with 7 positions matching TRBD1. The chain's CDR3 is CASSVRQGGTEAFF. CDR3 bases: TGTGCCAGCAGCGTCCGACAGGGAGGCACTGAAGCTTTCTTT.